The 9 T cell receptor beta chains below come from one sample, sequenced in a study of T-cell reconstitution after alpha-beta-depleted transplantation in children listed by TCRdb under 2016. Library method: PCR. Sequencing was performed on an Illumina HiSeq 2500. TCR libraries were prepared with molecular barcoding, using unique molecular identifiers to normalize TCRbeta repertoire quantification. TCRdb applied fastp at Q25 and MiXCR to the public reads, then kept only in-frame beta chains. Each entry merges the rows of one CDR3 protein and shows their most common DNA and genes. This sample holds nearly 550,000 distinct CDR3 sequences; approximately 16% were observed only once. About 3.1% of the sample comes from the top ten. This sample comprised PBMCs from the stem cell graft donor, obtained from the stem cell graft. The receptors here all came from a human donor who donated a stem cell graft to a child with acute lymphoblastic leukemia.

This chain joins TRBV4-1 and TRBJ1-5; TRBD1 might be the D (5 bases). Germline CDR1 MGHRA, CDR2 YSYEKL. The CDR3 has 16 amino acids. V gave up 0 bases and J gave up 4 bases, with 13 bases separating them. Here the CDR3 reads CASSQEGRGRNQPQHF. The DNA of the CDR3 is TGCGCCAGCAGCCAAGAGGGTCGGGGCAGAAATCAGCCCCAGCATTTT.

The sample holds a few counts of this clonotype. The V call is TRBV29-1, the J call TRBJ2-7; D not resolved. CDR3 length: 12 residues. Germline CDR1 is SQVTM and CDR2 is ANQGSEA. V dropped 7 bases and J dropped 1 base, with 11 bases sitting between them. The CDR3 sequence is CSARTVSYEQYF. Written as DNA, the CDR3 is TGCAGCGCCCGGACGGTTTCCTACGAGCAGTACTTC.

The chain recombines TRBV5-1 with TRBJ1-2; maybe TRBD1 (5 bases). V was clipped by 5 bases and J by 3 bases, with 11 bases between them. The germline V gene has CDR1 SGHRS and CDR2 YFSETQ. The CDR3 totals 13 residues. The CDR3 nucleotides are TGCGCCAGCAGGCCCGGGACGGACTATGGCTACACCTTC. This gives the protein CASRPGTDYGYTF.

The chain uses TRBV20-1 and TRBJ2-3; the match to TRBD2 covers 9 bases. The CDR3 has 15 residues. The V and J ends lost 6 bases and 2 bases, in that order; junction bases with no gene match: 9. The germline V gene has CDR1 DFQATT and CDR2 SNEGSKA (reference sequence). In DNA, the CDR3 is TGCAGTGCAAGGACTAGCGCGAATCCCACAGATACGCAGTATTTT. This encodes CSARTSANPTDTQYF.

J is TRBJ2-7 and V is TRBV20-1; D is possibly TRBD2 (5 bases). Germline-derived CDR1 and CDR2 are DFQATT and SNEGSKA (reference sequence). This CDR3 comprises 13 residues. V lost 0 bases and J 0 bases, leaving 6 bases between the germline ends. The CDR3: CSARDGGSYEQYF. The DNA of the CDR3 is TGCAGTGCTAGAGATGGAGGCTCCTACGAGCAGTACTTC.

The chain recombines TRBV7-6 with TRBJ2-7; D remains ambiguous. The CDR3 sequence is 13 residues long. V lost 0 bases, J lost 7 bases, and 10 bases lay in between. In germline, CDR1 is SGHVS, CDR2 FNYEAQ. CDR3 amino acids: CASSLAPLKEQYF. The CDR3 DNA follows: TGTGCCAGCAGCTTAGCGCCGTTAAAGGAGCAGTACTTC.

This chain uses TRBV7-8 with TRBJ1-2; D gene unclear. The CDR3 covers 16 residues. In germline, CDR1 is SGHVS, CDR2 FQNEAQ. Trimming shortened V by 1 base and J by 2 bases, and 14 bases separated the two germline ends. CDR3 region: CASSLDYGRINYGYTF. CDR3 sequence (DNA): TGTGCCAGCAGCTTAGACTACGGCAGGATCAACTATGGCTACACCTTC.

This clonotype was counted a few times. This sequence joins TRBV4-1 and TRBJ2-7, with D uncertain. The CDR3 contains 14 residues. Germline values: CDR1 MGHRA, CDR2 YSYEKL. The germline V and J ends were trimmed by 4 bases and 0 bases, with 10 bases remaining between them. The CDR3, as DNA: TGCGCCAGCAGCCCGTCGACCGTCTCCTACGAGCAGTACTTC. This translates into CASSPSTVSYEQYF.

In its sample, this clonotype was seen a few times. This chain joins TRBV5-1 and TRBJ2-5, with D perhaps matching TRBD2 (5 bases). Trimming pared 5 bases from V and 3 bases from J, leaving 11 bases between. In germline, CDR1 is SGHRS, CDR2 YFSETQ. The CDR3 runs to 13 residues. CDR3 loop: CASSSLREETQYF. The CDR3 DNA sequence: TGCGCCAGCAGTTCCCTGAGGGAAGAGACCCAGTACTTC.